A single sample gave rise to the 23 T cell receptor beta chains below, sequenced in a study of vaccination and CD4 T cells after COVID-19. As to treatment: roughly 10-day PBMC culture with coronavirus spike peptide pools or control peptides (ViraFEST assay). The Oncomine TCR Beta short-read assay sequenced DNA from cultured CD4+ T cells. TCRdb independently ran MiXCR on the PCR reads; one entry per CDR3 protein. The sample holds roughly 7,600 distinct CDR3 sequences, 21% seen once. Their specific antigens are unknown. The sequencing used CD4+ T cells from blood, cultured in vitro, collected after SARS-CoV-2 vaccination. These receptors originate from a human donor who had recovered from COVID-19.

The rearrangement uses TRBV6-5 and TRBJ2-1; D is possibly TRBD2 (5 bases). The CDR3 covers 17 residues. Germline-derived CDR1 and CDR2 are MNHEY and SVGAGI. V dropped 2 bases and J dropped 1 base, with 15 bases sitting between them. CDR3 amino acids: CASSYGFGRGSYNEQFF. CDR3 in DNA: TGTGCCAGCAGTTACGGTTTCGGACGGGGATCCTACAATGAGCAGTTCTTC.

By share, this clonotype counts as medium-sized. The rearrangement uses TRBV7-3 and TRBJ2-1, with a weak D call TRBD1 (6 bases). Germline V gene lookup returns CDR1 SGHTA and CDR2 FQGTGA. This CDR3 has 13 residues. Between the trimmed V and J ends, which lost 5 bases and 12 bases, there was a span of 17 bases. The CDR3 sequence is CASSPRGQQGQFF. CDR3 in DNA: TGTGCCAGCAGCCCACGGGGCCAACAGGGGCAGTTCTTC.

This clonotype is judged large. V and J are TRBV7-9 and TRBJ1-5, with D tentatively TRBD1 (5 bases). Per germline, CDR1 SEHNR and CDR2 FQNEAQ (reference sequence). The CDR3 covers 12 residues. V dropped 3 bases and J dropped 6 bases, with 6 bases sitting between them. CDR3 protein: CASSLRGQPQHF. CDR3 nucleotides: TGTGCCAGCAGCTTGAGGGGTCAGCCCCAGCATTTT.

This clonotype is large in the sample. The genes are TRBV20-1 and TRBJ2-3; 9 nucleotides line up with TRBD2. Trimming at V came to 6 bases and at J to 3 bases, leaving 4 bases not matched to a gene. Germline V gene lookup returns CDR1 DFQATT and CDR2 SNEGSKA (reference sequence). The length of the CDR3 is 13 residues. The CDR3 protein is CSALAGETDTQYF. In DNA form, the CDR3 reads TGCAGTGCCTTAGCGGGAGAAACAGATACGCAGTATTTT.

The chain couples TRBV6-2 or TRBV6-3 to TRBJ2-7, with a tentative D call TRBD2 (6 bases). Germline loops: CDR1 MNHEY, CDR2 SVGEGT. Trimming shortened V by 8 bases and J by 0 bases, and 20 bases separated the two germline ends. The CDR3 spans 16 residues. The CDR3 DNA reads TGTGCCAGCCACTTGGGACTCCTGGGGGACTCCTACGAGCAGTACTTC. It is translated as CASHLGLLGDSYEQYF.

This chain's CDR3 is CASSPTGPDGYTF. CDR3 bases: TGTGCCAGCAGCCCAACAGGGCCTGATGGCTACACCTTC. The chain uses TRBV12-3 or TRBV12-4 and TRBJ1-2; D perhaps matches TRBD1 (6 bases). Trimming shortened V by 6 bases and J by 6 bases, and 14 bases separated the two germline ends. The CDR3 runs 13 residues.

This clonotype was counted between two and nine times. The chain links TRBV20-1 to TRBJ1-6; TRBD1 matches 9 bases. The CDR3 is 16 residues long. CDR1 is DFQATT, CDR2 SNEGSKA, per germline (reference sequence). V trimming: 2 bases; J trimming: 7 bases; junction bases outside the gene matches: 9. The CDR3 DNA reads as TGCAGTGCTAGATCATCAACCGGGACAGGGAATTCACCCCTCCACTTT. It codes for CSARSSTGTGNSPLHF.

This chain uses TRBV11-3 with TRBJ1-6; the D gene is possibly TRBD1 (5 bases). The CDR3 runs to 14 residues. Trimming removed 9 bases at V and 6 bases at J, with 15 bases between. Germline V gene sequence: CDR1 SGHNT, CDR2 YENEEA. In DNA form, the CDR3 reads TGTGCCAGTGCAGGCAGGGCGGTTAATTCACCCCTCCACTTT. As protein: CASAGRAVNSPLHF.

This clonotype is classed as medium-sized. The gene calls are TRBV6-5 and TRBJ2-7; TRBD2 might be the D (6 bases). V lost 0 bases and J lost 2, with 14 bases in between. Germline CDR1 reads MNHEY; CDR2 reads SVGAGI. The CDR3 has 16 residues. This chain's CDR3 is CASSYSGVSGAYEQYF. Written as DNA, the CDR3 is TGTGCCAGCAGTTACTCCGGGGTTAGCGGAGCCTACGAGCAGTACTTC.

Points on this clonotype: A much larger clone is a single base away; this may be a read error. The V call is TRBV7-9, the J call TRBJ2-7; D is unresolved. There are 13 residues in the CDR3. Per the germline V gene, CDR1 is SEHNR and CDR2 is FQNEAQ (reference sequence). V was trimmed by 6 bases and J by 7 bases, leaving 16 bases between them. The CDR3 DNA sequence: TGTGCCAGCAGACCGGACGGGTACAATGAGCAGTACTTC. Translating it yields CASRPDGYNEQYF. The full variable domain, with the rest looked up from reference TRBV7-9 and TRBJ2-7, is DTGVSQNPRHKITKRGQNVTFRCDPISEHNRLYWYRQTLGQGPEFLTYFQNEAQLEKSRLLSDRFSAERPKGSFSTLEIQRTEQGDSAMYLCASRPDGYNEQYFGPGTRLTVT.

CDR3 region: CASSRGGLAVLGNEQFF. Written as DNA, the CDR3 is TGCGCCAGCAGCCGAGGCGGACTAGCGGTTTTAGGGAATGAGCAGTTCTTC. The rearrangement links TRBV4-1 to TRBJ2-1; 10 bases are a match to TRBD2. The CDR3 loop spans 17 amino acids. Trimming at V came to 4 bases and at J to 7 bases, leaving 13 bases not matched to a gene. Germline loops: CDR1 MGHRA, CDR2 YSYEKL.

This clonotype occurred a few times. The gene calls are TRBV29-1 and TRBJ2-5; D might be TRBD2 (5 bases). The CDR3 length is 13 residues. V lost 4 bases to trimming and J lost 7 bases, with 16 bases between them. In germline, CDR1 is SQVTM, CDR2 ANQGSEA. CDR3: CSVGTADRGTQYF. The CDR3 DNA is TGCAGCGTTGGTACTGCCGATCGGGGGACCCAGTACTTC.

The chain links TRBV18 to TRBJ2-5, with TRBD2 matching over 10 bases. The CDR3 sequence is 16 residues long. V dropped 4 bases and J dropped 2; count of bases not matched to a gene: 7. CDR1 and CDR2 from the germline V gene are KGHSH and LQKENI. The CDR3 sequence is CASSLGLAEGQETQYF. The CDR3 region has the DNA TGTGCCAGCTCACTCGGACTAGCGGAGGGGCAAGAGACCCAGTACTTC.

This clonotype is labeled as medium-sized. The CDR3 loop is CASSSPGRGGNQPQHF. CDR3 bases: TGTGCCAGCAGCTCCCCGGGCAGGGGTGGCAATCAGCCCCAGCATTTT. The genes are TRBV7-9 and TRBJ1-5, with D possibly TRBD1 on 6 matching bases. V dropped 4 bases and J dropped 2 bases, with 15 bases sitting between them. Germline V gives CDR1 SEHNR, CDR2 FQNEAQ (reference sequence). The CDR3 is 16 residues long.

CDR3 protein: CSARDPGQISYNEQFF. In DNA form, the CDR3 reads TGCAGTGCTAGAGATCCCGGACAGATTAGCTACAATGAGCAGTTCTTC. V gene TRBV20-1 combines with J gene TRBJ2-1, with D perhaps matching TRBD1 (6 bases). Germline CDR1 reads DFQATT; CDR2 reads SNEGSKA (reference sequence). The CDR3 has 16 amino acids. V lost 0 bases, J lost 3 bases, and 15 bases lay in between.

Comment on this clonotype: A much bigger clone sits one base away, suggesting this may be a read error. The chain joins TRBV6-2 or TRBV6-3 to TRBJ2-3, with a tentative D call TRBD2 (6 bases). In germline, CDR1 is MNHEY, CDR2 SVGEGT. There are 17 residues in the CDR3. Trimming removed 5 bases at V and 3 bases at J, with 21 bases between. CDR3 amino acids: CASSHPRGGIITDTQYF. The DNA of the CDR3 is TGTGCCAGCAGTCACCCGAGGGGCGGGATCATTACAGATACGCAGTATTTT.

The V gene is TRBV20-1, the J gene TRBJ1-2; D unclear. CDR3 length equals 13 residues. V lost 3 bases to trimming and J lost 7 bases, with 15 bases between them. From germline, CDR1 is DFQATT and CDR2 SNEGSKA (reference sequence). CDR3 loop: CSASLARRFGYTF. DNA of the CDR3: TGCAGTGCTAGTTTGGCCAGGAGATTTGGCTACACCTTC.

This clonotype counts as large (0.1 to 1%). The chain recombines TRBV7-9 with TRBJ1-1; D unresolved. CDR1 and CDR2 (germline): SEHNR, FQNEAQ (reference sequence). Trimming removed 5 bases from V and 0 bases from J, with 7 bases in between. CDR3 length equals 13 residues. The CDR3 here is CASSPEVNTEAFF. In nucleotides, the CDR3 is TGTGCCAGCAGCCCAGAAGTGAACACTGAAGCTTTCTTT.

The chain combines TRBV4-2 with TRBJ2-3, with 8 bases aligning to TRBD2. The CDR3 has 16 residues. V lost 0 bases, J lost 4 bases, and 6 bases stayed unmatched. Germline CDR1 reads LGHNA; CDR2 reads YNFKEQ. Here the CDR3 reads CASSQESGSGADTQYF. As DNA, the CDR3 is TGTGCCAGCAGCCAAGAGAGCGGGAGTGGTGCAGATACGCAGTATTTT.

By frequency in the sample, this clonotype is medium-sized. The chain couples TRBV20-1 to TRBJ2-3, with TRBD1 identical over 11 bases. CDR1 is DFQATT and CDR2 is SNEGSKA in the germline V gene (reference sequence). V lost 5 bases, J lost 9 bases, and 4 bases stayed unmatched. The CDR3 extends over 12 amino acids. CDR3 protein: CSAVGTGGTQYF. Written as DNA, the CDR3 is TGCAGTGCTGTGGGGACAGGGGGGACGCAGTATTTT.

The V call is TRBV2, the J call TRBJ1-5; D perhaps matches TRBD1 (6 bases). From germline, CDR1 is SNHLY and CDR2 FYNNEI. V was trimmed by 7 bases and J by 6 bases, leaving 16 bases between them. The length of the CDR3 is 14 residues. The CDR3 spells CASKGRGLGQPQHF. The CDR3 nucleotides read TGTGCCAGCAAAGGCAGGGGCTTGGGTCAGCCCCAGCATTTT. Supplemented by reference TRBV2 and TRBJ1-5, the full variable domain reads EPEVTQTPSHQVTQMGQEVILRCVPISNHLYFYWYRQILGQKVEFLVSFYNNEISEKSEIFDDQFSVERPDGSNFTLKIRSTKLEDSAMYFCASKGRGLGQPQHFGDGTRLSIL.

In this sample, this clonotype turned up a few times. J is TRBJ2-2 and V is TRBV6-2 or TRBV6-3; 7 bases agree with TRBD2. V trimming: 8 bases; J trimming: 5 bases; junction bases outside the gene matches: 8. CDR3 length equals 14 residues. Germline V gene lookup returns CDR1 MNHEY and CDR2 SVGEGT. The CDR3 spells CASGLLGGTGELFF. CDR3 DNA sequence: TGTGCCAGCGGCCTTCTGGGGGGGACCGGGGAGCTGTTTTTT.

This clonotype is medium-sized (0.01 to 0.1%) within its sample. This chain uses TRBV20-1 with TRBJ1-5; D is ambiguous. This CDR3 has 15 amino acids. Per germline, CDR1 DFQATT and CDR2 SNEGSKA (reference sequence). Trimming took 6 bases from V and 7 from J, leaving 22 bases between them. In nucleotides, the CDR3 is TGCAGTGCCCCGTGGGGTGGGGTTATCGGGCAGCCCCAGCATTTT. Translated, it gives CSAPWGGVIGQPQHF.